The rows below give T cell receptor beta chains drawn from one sample of a study of blood T cells in healthy people across ages. TCRdb independently ran MiXCR on the 5' RACE reads; one entry per CDR3 protein. The sample yields about 1.5 million distinct CDR3 sequences, about 45% seen once. Sequencing was performed on blood. Receptor source: a woman younger than 35 in good health. Each CDR3 is given with its conserved first and last residue. A D gene is named only where the DNA matches it firmly. Clone size is stated in some rows and not others, as once, few, many or a class when expanded.

d_call clone_size j_call v_call cdr3_aa cdr3_nt
- - TRBJ1-1 TRBV30 CAWSVKGGGPGSEAFF TGTGCCTGGAGTGTAAAGGGTGGAGGGCCGGGCTCTGAAGCTTTCTTT
TRBD1 few TRBJ2-3 TRBV12-3/TRBV12-4 CASSLGGQGPDTQYF TGTGCCAGCAGTTTAGGGGGACAGGGGCCAGATACGCAGTATTTT
- few TRBJ2-3 TRBV20-1 CRGIAHTSTDTQYF TGCAGGGGAATAGCTCATACTAGCACAGATACGCAGTATTTT
- - TRBJ2-7 TRBV30 CAWQLAGNEQYF TGTGCCTGGCAATTGGCGGGGAACGAGCAGTACTTC
- - TRBJ1-6 TRBV29-1 CSGSDPPGHPVTPLHF TGCAGCGGCTCAGACCCACCGGGACACCCCGTAACACCCCTCCACTTT
TRBD1 few TRBJ2-7 TRBV28 CASKSGTGVYEQYF TGTGCTAGCAAGTCCGGGACAGGGGTTTACGAGCAGTACTTC
- - TRBJ1-3 TRBV20-1 CSARVASGNTIYF TGCAGTGCTAGAGTGGCCTCTGGAAACACCATATATTTT
- few TRBJ1-4 TRBV7-9 CASSLVGVPNEKLFF TGTGCCAGCAGCTTAGTCGGGGTACCTAATGAAAAACTGTTTTTT
TRBD2 - TRBJ2-1 TRBV4-2 CASSQPLASSYNEQFF TGTGCCAGCAGCCAACCACTAGCGAGCTCCTACAATGAGCAGTTCTTC
TRBD2 - TRBJ2-7 TRBV28 CATEDSGIVDNEQYF TGTGCCACCGAGGATAGCGGGATAGTAGATAACGAGCAGTACTTC
- - TRBJ2-1 TRBV28 CASSFRGVINEQFF TGTGCCAGCAGTTTTAGGGGAGTTATAAATGAGCAGTTCTTC
TRBD2 - TRBJ2-1 TRBV7-2 CASSSGSLAGGPYNEQFF TGTGCCAGCAGCTCTGGCTCCTTAGCGGGGGGGCCCTACAATGAGCAGTTCTTC
TRBD1 once TRBJ2-5 TRBV4-2 CASSHYYGTGVDETQYF TGTGCCAGCAGCCACTATTATGGGACAGGGGTGGATGAGACCCAGTACTTC